The 24 T cell receptor beta chains given below trace back to one sample, sequenced in a study of shared clonotypes between healthy human individuals. Generated by immunoSEQ multiplex PCR, the TCRdb table keeps only in-frame clones and is missing some. The data show about 2.4 million clones, 93% seen once. Sequencing was done on a sample of naive CD4+ T cells from PBMCs. The sample's subset: CD45RA+ positively selected. The receptors derive from a man younger than 30 in good health. Some clones in this sample may be carry-over from other donors' samples.

V is TRBV10-3 and J is TRBJ2-1; 12 nucleotides align to TRBD2. Germline CDR1 is ENHRY and CDR2 is SYGVKD. V was pared by 0 bases and J by 9 bases, with 3 bases of the junction left unmatched. The CDR3 totals 15 residues. CDR3 amino acids: CAISESLLAGGEQFF. CDR3 nucleotide sequence: TGTGCCATCAGTGAGTCGTTACTAGCGGGAGGTGAGCAGTTCTTC.

The CDR3, as DNA: TGTGCCAGCAGGACCGCGAACACTGAAGCTTTCTTT. It codes for CASRTANTEAFF. V gene TRBV6-5 combines with J gene TRBJ1-1; D uncertain. The CDR3 contains 12 residues. Germline V gives CDR1 MNHEY, CDR2 SVGAGI. Trimming pared 6 bases from V and 1 base from J, leaving 6 bases between.

The J gene is TRBJ2-2, the V gene TRBV10-1; D uncertain. V lost 0 bases and J 1 base, leaving 12 bases between the germline ends. CDR1 is WNHNN and CDR2 is SYGVQD in the germline V gene (reference sequence). The CDR3 extends over 17 amino acids. As DNA, the CDR3 is TGCGCCAGCAGTGAGTCGTTTGGCGGAAGGAACACCGGGGAGCTGTTTTTT. This translates into CASSESFGGRNTGELFF.

The rearrangement links TRBV5-4 to TRBJ2-1; D is perhaps TRBD2 (5 bases). V was shortened by 1 base and J by 3 bases, with 11 bases between the two germline ends. The CDR3 covers 15 residues. Germline CDR1 reads SGHNT; CDR2 reads YYREEE (reference sequence). The CDR3 loop reads CASSLLANLYNEQFF. The CDR3 DNA is TGTGCCAGCAGCTTGTTAGCGAACCTCTACAATGAGCAGTTCTTC.

Written as DNA, the CDR3 is TGTGCCAGCACCGGGGCTAACTTCAATGAGCAGTTCTTC. This codes for CASTGANFNEQFF. The gene calls are TRBV9 and TRBJ2-1; D may match TRBD1 or TRBD2 (5 bases each). The CDR3 runs to 13 residues. Trimming took 6 bases from V and 6 from J, leaving 13 bases between them. Germline V CDR1 and CDR2: SGDLS, YYNGEE.

The chain has TRBV4-2 and TRBJ2-7; no clear D. Trimming took off 0 bases at V and 3 bases at J, with 12 bases between the two ends. This CDR3 spans 15 amino acids. Germline V gene sequence: CDR1 LGHNA, CDR2 YNFKEQ. CDR3 nucleotide sequence: TGTGCCAGCAGCCAAGATCTTTACGGAGACTACGAGCAGTACTTC. Its translation: CASSQDLYGDYEQYF.

The V call is TRBV4-3, the J call TRBJ2-7; D might be TRBD2 (5 bases). The CDR3 contains 14 residues. Germline assignment: CDR1 LGHNA and CDR2 YSLEER. The V end lost 2 bases, the J end lost 1 base, and 9 bases lay between the germline ends. For the CDR3, the DNA is TGCGCCAGCAGCCAACGGACTTCTTCCTACGAGCAGTACTTC. It codes for CASSQRTSSYEQYF.

The V and J genes are TRBV11-2 and TRBJ2-5; TRBD2 agrees at 7 bases. V gave up 1 base and J gave up 1 base; unmatched junction bases: 3. Germline-derived CDR1 and CDR2 are SGHAT and FQNNGV. The length of the CDR3 is 15 residues. As DNA, the CDR3 is TGTGCCAGCAGCTTAGGGGCTAGCGGCCAAGAGACCCAGTACTTC. It is translated as CASSLGASGQETQYF.

The V call is TRBV11-2, the J call TRBJ2-5, with TRBD2 matching over 7 bases. V was pared by 6 bases and J by 9 bases, with 13 bases of the junction left unmatched. This CDR3 region has 14 residues. Germline V gene lookup returns CDR1 SGHAT and CDR2 FQNNGV. The CDR3, as DNA: TGTGCCAGCAGACCCAGGAGCGGGACGGCGGCCCAGTACTTC. This translates into CASRPRSGTAAQYF.

On this clone: Additional DNA sequences in this sample encode the identical CDR3. The V call is TRBV28, the J call TRBJ2-3; no clear D gene. The CDR3 runs 12 residues. Germline V lookup: CDR1 MDHEN, CDR2 SYDVKM. V lost 6 bases and J 6 bases, leaving 10 bases between the germline ends. CDR3 coding DNA: TGTGCCAGCAGGAGTTCGTCGGATACGCAGTATTTT. Translated, it gives CASRSSSDTQYF.

This clone appeared once. The chain joins TRBV27 to TRBJ1-2; D is ambiguous. There are 15 residues in the CDR3. The germline V and J ends were trimmed by 4 bases and 4 bases, with 16 bases remaining between them. Germline CDR1 MNHEY, CDR2 SMNVEV (reference sequence). The CDR3 region is CASSSLAGLAYGYTF. DNA for the CDR3: TGTGCCAGCAGTTCCCTTGCCGGGCTAGCCTATGGCTACACCTTC.

The genes are TRBV11-3 and TRBJ2-2; no firm D call. CDR1 is SGHNT, CDR2 YENEEA, per germline. Trimming left V 0 bases short and J 0 bases short, with 8 bases between. The CDR3 contains 16 residues. The CDR3 loop is CASSLEGFANTGELFF. The CDR3 DNA sequence: TGTGCCAGCAGCTTAGAAGGGTTCGCGAACACCGGGGAGCTGTTTTTT.

Notes on this clone: This CDR3 is also generated by other DNA sequences in the sample. V gene TRBV5-6 combines with J gene TRBJ2-3, with no clear D. CDR1 is SGHDT and CDR2 is YYEEEE in the germline V gene. CDR3 size: 13 residues. V lost 0 bases to trimming and J lost 2 bases, with 4 bases between them. This CDR3 reads CASSLAVTDTQYF. CDR3 bases: TGTGCCAGCAGCTTGGCTGTCACAGATACGCAGTATTTT. Full variable domain (rest looked up from reference TRBV5-6 and TRBJ2-3): DAGVTQSPTHLIKTRGQQVTLRCSPKSGHDTVSWYQQALGQGPQFIFQYYEEEERQRGNFPDRFSGHQFPNYSSELNVNALLLGDSALYLCASSLAVTDTQYFGPGTRLTVL.

The CDR3 DNA reads TGTGCCAGCAGCCCCCATGGACTAGCGAGTTACACCGGGGAGCTGTTTTTT. It encodes CASSPHGLASYTGELFF. The chain employs TRBV5-4 and TRBJ2-2, with 9 bases lining up with TRBD2. CDR3 length: 17 residues. Trimming took 4 bases from V and 3 from J; bases not matched to a gene: 10. The germline V gene encodes CDR1 SGHNT and CDR2 YYREEE (reference sequence).

CDR3 DNA: TGTGCCTGGATGAGGCGCCGAGGGGGGGAGCAGTTCTTC. As protein: CAWMRRRGGEQFF. The genes are TRBV30 and TRBJ2-1; the D call may be TRBD1 or TRBD2 (6 bases each). V lost 4 bases to trimming and J lost 10 bases, with 17 bases between them. There are 13 residues in the CDR3. CDR1 and CDR2 (germline): GTSNPN, SVGIG (reference sequence).

V usage is TRBV30 and J usage is TRBJ1-2, with TRBD1 matching over 8 bases. Germline values: CDR1 GTSNPN, CDR2 SVGIG (reference sequence). This CDR3 has 12 residues. Trimming removed 2 bases from V and 8 bases from J; junction bases left unmatched: 4. The CDR3: CAWSNTGGGYTF. In DNA, the CDR3 is TGTGCCTGGAGTAACACAGGGGGAGGCTACACCTTC.

V gene TRBV28 combines with J gene TRBJ2-7; TRBD2 agrees at 9 bases. Trimming took 4 bases from V and 2 from J; bases not matched to a gene: 9. CDR1 is MDHEN, CDR2 SYDVKM, per germline. The CDR3 runs to 16 residues. In DNA form, the CDR3 reads TGTGCCAGCAGTTCCTGGTTCGCTAGCGGGACCTACGAGCAGTACTTC. Protein sequence: CASSSWFASGTYEQYF.

V gene TRBV30 combines with J gene TRBJ1-2; TRBD1 is a possible D gene (6 bases). This CDR3 is 12 amino acids long. The V gene lost 0 bases and the J gene lost 6 bases, with 8 bases spanning the gap. Germline-derived CDR1 and CDR2 are GTSNPN and SVGIG (reference sequence). The CDR3 sequence: CAWSVGGHGYTF. The CDR3 nucleotides read TGTGCCTGGAGTGTGGGGGGCCATGGCTACACCTTC.

The chain uses TRBV4-1 and TRBJ2-7, with TRBD1 matching over 8 bases. CDR3 length equals 16 residues. V lost 4 bases to trimming and J lost 5 bases; unmatched junction nucleotides: 13. Germline V gene lookup returns CDR1 MGHRA and CDR2 YSYEKL. This chain's CDR3 is CASSPIGGQGRNEQYF. As DNA, the CDR3 is TGCGCCAGCAGCCCGATCGGAGGACAGGGCCGCAACGAGCAGTACTTC.

For the CDR3, the DNA is TGTGCCAGCAGCCGACGAGGTACTTACGAGCAGTACTTC. This codes for CASSRRGTYEQYF. The J gene is TRBJ2-7, the V gene TRBV5-6; D remains ambiguous. The CDR3 covers 13 residues. Trimming took off 4 bases at V and 4 bases at J, with 12 bases between the two ends. Germline V gene data show CDR1 as SGHDT and CDR2 as YYEEEE.

The V call is TRBV19, the J call TRBJ2-7; D gene unclear. The CDR3 extends over 15 amino acids. From germline, CDR1 is LNHDA and CDR2 SQIVND (reference sequence). Deletions cut 7 bases from V and 2 bases from J, with 18 bases between. In DNA, the CDR3 is TGTGCCAGTATAGCTCGTCTTGGGGATACCTACGAGCAGTACTTC. Translated, it gives CASIARLGDTYEQYF.

J is TRBJ2-7 and V is TRBV6-5; D is uncertain. CDR3 length: 13 residues. Per the germline V gene, CDR1 is MNHEY and CDR2 is SVGAGI. Trimming took 6 bases from V and 3 from J, leaving 12 bases between them. The CDR3 reads CASRNPTHYEQYF. The DNA of the CDR3 is TGTGCCAGCAGAAATCCGACCCACTACGAGCAGTACTTC.

About this clone: This sample includes further DNA sequences coding for the same CDR3. The chain has TRBV10-3 and TRBJ1-1; D is uncertain. The CDR3 has 14 amino acids. With 0 bases removed from V and 2 bases from J, the gap between germline ends came to 7 bases. CDR1 ENHRY and CDR2 SYGVKD come from the germline V gene. In nucleotides, the CDR3 is TGTGCCATCAGTGAGTCGTTAGGAAACACTGAAGCTTTCTTT. Its translation: CAISESLGNTEAFF.

As regards this clone: Other DNA sequences within the sample encode an identical CDR3. The chain uses TRBV29-1 and TRBJ2-7; maybe TRBD1 (6 bases). Trimming removed 6 bases at V and 0 bases at J, with 12 bases between. Germline CDR1 is SQVTM and CDR2 is ANQGSEA. The CDR3 loop spans 13 amino acids. CDR3 in amino acids: CSVSGTNSYEQYF. CDR3 DNA sequence: TGCAGCGTCTCCGGGACAAACTCCTACGAGCAGTACTTC.